Listed here are 30 T cell receptor beta chains from one sample, sequenced in a study of cytomegalovirus exposure and HLA in healthy donors. In the PCR, 60 Vbeta and 13 Jbeta primers were used. Measured with immunoSEQ multiplex PCR; TCRdb has only the in-frame clones, and not every one. The repertoire has 95,000 to 150,000 clones, 75% to 85% of them found once; the top ten carry just under 2%. Sequencing input: PBMCs. These receptors came from a man aged 50-59 years in good health and CMV-seronegative.

The chain uses TRBV11-2 and TRBJ2-7; 9 bases map to TRBD1. Germline CDR1 reads SGHAT; CDR2 reads FQNNGV. The CDR3 is 15 amino acids. V lost 6 bases to trimming and J lost 1 base; unmatched junction nucleotides: 7. CDR3 nucleotide sequence: TGTGCCAGCAGTCGCCCCGGGACAGGGTCCTACGAGCAGTACTTC. Protein product: CASSRPGTGSYEQYF.

Within the sample, this clone is medium-sized (0.01 to 0.1%). This chain joins TRBV19 and TRBJ2-5; D gene ambiguous. CDR3 size: 15 residues. The V end was cut by 0 bases, the J end by 2 bases, with 10 bases between. From germline, CDR1 is LNHDA and CDR2 SQIVND (reference sequence). The CDR3 is CASSIDQARQETQYF. CDR3 in DNA: TGTGCCAGTAGTATAGACCAGGCCAGGCAAGAGACCCAGTACTTC.

The DNA of the CDR3 is TGTGCCAGTAGTATAGATCCCCCGGACAGGGCAAGCGGCTACACCTTC. Translated: CASSIDPPDRASGYTF. J is TRBJ1-2 and V is TRBV19; 8 bases match TRBD1. CDR1 and CDR2 (germline): LNHDA, SQIVND (reference sequence). Trimming removed 0 bases from V and 8 bases from J; junction bases left unmatched: 11. The CDR3 has 16 residues.

This clone was observed a few times. The rearrangement links TRBV7-7 to TRBJ2-7; the match to TRBD2 covers 9 bases. Per germline, CDR1 SSHAT and CDR2 FNYEAQ (reference sequence). V shed 4 bases and J 7 bases; nucleotides not matched to a gene: 5. The CDR3 consists of 13 residues. The chain's CDR3 is CASSSNLAGEQYF. CDR3 DNA sequence: TGTGCCAGCAGCTCAAACCTAGCGGGGGAGCAGTACTTC.

The J gene is TRBJ2-3, the V gene TRBV5-1; TRBD1 agrees at 8 bases. The V segment lost 4 bases and the J segment 4 bases; nucleotides outside the gene matches: 5. CDR1 is SGHRS, CDR2 YFSETQ, per germline. This CDR3 region has 14 residues. The CDR3 loop reads CASSLGQVSDTQYF. In DNA, the CDR3 is TGCGCCAGCAGCCTGGGACAGGTTTCAGATACGCAGTATTTT.

The chain employs TRBV7-9 and TRBJ1-5; TRBD1 aligns across 7 bases. V was pared by 4 bases and J by 1 base, with 13 bases of the junction left unmatched. This CDR3 contains 18 residues. Germline-derived CDR1 and CDR2 are SEHNR and FQNEAQ (reference sequence). CDR3 DNA: TGTGCCAGCAGCTCTGAACGACAGGGAACGGGGAGCAATCAGCCCCAGCATTTT. Its protein product is CASSSERQGTGSNQPQHF.

The CDR3 spells CASSLRPGATMNTEAFF. The CDR3 DNA reads as TGCGCCAGCAGCTTGAGGCCAGGGGCGACTATGAACACTGAAGCTTTCTTT. J is TRBJ1-1 and V is TRBV5-1; tentatively, D is TRBD1 (6 bases). This CDR3 comprises 17 residues. Per germline, CDR1 SGHRS and CDR2 YFSETQ. The germline V and J ends were trimmed by 1 base and 0 bases, with 16 bases remaining between them.

The chain carries TRBV10-3 and TRBJ1-4; a weak D match, TRBD1 (5 bases). Trimming removed 0 bases at V and 7 bases at J, with 15 bases between. The length of the CDR3 is 16 residues. The germline CDR1 and CDR2 sequences are ENHRY and SYGVKD. The chain's CDR3 is CAISESPQGGGEKLFF. CDR3 bases: TGTGCCATCAGTGAGTCTCCCCAGGGCGGGGGTGAAAAACTGTTTTTT.

The rearrangement uses TRBV19 and TRBJ2-3; 8 bases map to TRBD1. This CDR3 is 16 amino acids long. V lost 6 bases, J lost 2 bases, and 10 bases stayed unmatched. Germline V lookup: CDR1 LNHDA, CDR2 SQIVND (reference sequence). The chain's CDR3 is CASSAPGGPNTDTQYF. The CDR3 nucleotides are TGTGCCAGTAGCGCCCCAGGGGGCCCTAACACAGATACGCAGTATTTT. Together with reference TRBV19 and TRBJ2-3, the CDR3 gives the full variable domain: DGGITQSPKYLFRKEGQNVTLSCEQNLNHDAMYWYRQDPGQGLRLIYYSQIVNDFQKGDIAEGYSVSREKKESFPLTVTSAQKNPTAFYLCASSAPGGPNTDTQYFGPGTRLTVL.

This chain joins TRBV4-2 and TRBJ2-3; no firm D call. Trimming took off 8 bases at V and 5 bases at J, with 14 bases between the two ends. This CDR3 comprises 13 residues. Looked up from germline, CDR1 is LGHNA and CDR2 is YNFKEQ. CDR3 in amino acids: CASRRDLGDTQYF. CDR3 DNA sequence: TGTGCCAGCCGCAGAGATCTAGGAGATACGCAGTATTTT.

V gene TRBV10-1 combines with J gene TRBJ2-2, with TRBD2 matching over 9 bases. The CDR3 consists of 15 residues. Trimming removed 3 bases from V and 3 bases from J; junction bases left unmatched: 2. Germline-derived CDR1 and CDR2 are WNHNN and SYGVQD (reference sequence). CDR3 in amino acids: CASSEKRGDTGELFF. Here the CDR3 DNA reads TGCGCCAGCAGTGAAAAGCGGGGGGACACCGGGGAGCTGTTTTTT.

The V gene is TRBV6-5, the J gene TRBJ2-5, with 8 bases matching TRBD1. Germline lookup yields CDR1 MNHEY and CDR2 SVGAGI. The CDR3 has 15 amino acids. The ends lost 10 bases at V and 4 bases at J; junction bases unmatched: 14. The CDR3 DNA reads TGTGCCACCTGCCCGGACAGGGATGAGAGAGAGACCCAGTACTTC. Amino acid sequence: CATCPDRDERETQYF.

This clone was detected a few times. The chain couples TRBV28 to TRBJ1-1; D uncertain. V lost 6 bases to trimming and J lost 5 bases, with 7 bases between them. CDR3 length equals 11 residues. Germline CDR1 reads MDHEN; CDR2 reads SYDVKM. CDR3: CASSYGTEAFF. CDR3 nucleotide sequence: TGTGCCAGCAGCTACGGGACTGAAGCTTTCTTT.

The gene calls are TRBV9 and TRBJ2-5, with 7 bases aligning to TRBD1. The CDR3 has 15 amino acids. The germline V gene encodes CDR1 SGDLS and CDR2 YYNGEE. With 0 bases clipped from V and 5 bases from J, the junction kept 7 bases outside the gene matches. The DNA for the CDR3 is TGTGCCAGCAGCGTAGGAGGGGGCCCCCGGGAGACCCAGTACTTC. As protein: CASSVGGGPRETQYF.

Sample share makes this clone medium-sized. The rearrangement uses TRBV2 and TRBJ1-5; D may be TRBD1 (5 bases). From germline, CDR1 is SNHLY and CDR2 FYNNEI. CDR3 length equals 13 residues. The V and J ends lost 8 bases and 4 bases respectively, with 12 bases between them. CDR3 loop: CASGWTLNQPQHF. The CDR3 bases are TGTGCCAGCGGCTGGACACTAAATCAGCCCCAGCATTTT.

The rearrangement uses TRBV7-3 and TRBJ2-3, with a possible D match to TRBD2 (6 bases). Germline values: CDR1 SGHTA, CDR2 FQGTGA. V was shortened by 4 bases and J by 5 bases, with 10 bases between the two germline ends. This CDR3 contains 13 residues. The CDR3 sequence: CASSSWGEDTQYF. CDR3 DNA sequence: TGTGCCAGCAGCTCCTGGGGGGAAGATACGCAGTATTTT.

The chain employs TRBV5-5 and TRBJ1-2, with TRBD1 identical over 7 bases. The CDR3 extends over 15 amino acids. Germline values: CDR1 SGHKS, CDR2 YYEKEE (reference sequence). Trimming removed 5 bases from V and 12 bases from J; junction bases left unmatched: 19. The chain's CDR3 is CASRLQPQYRGKHTF. The CDR3 bases are TGTGCCAGCAGGCTCCAACCCCAATACAGGGGCAAACACACCTTC.

This chain joins TRBV6-1 and TRBJ1-1; D is unresolved. The V and J ends lost 2 bases and 7 bases respectively, with 8 bases between them. The CDR3 loop spans 12 amino acids. Germline V gives CDR1 MNHNS, CDR2 SASEGT. The CDR3 reads CASSEYGIEAFF. CDR3 bases: TGTGCCAGCAGTGAATACGGGATTGAAGCTTTCTTT.

V usage is TRBV27 and J usage is TRBJ2-5; 9 bases fit TRBD1. The CDR3 runs 14 residues. Germline V gene sequence: CDR1 MNHEY, CDR2 SMNVEV (reference sequence). Trimming cost V 4 bases and J 5 bases; bases outside gene matches: 5. This CDR3 is CASSWDRDGETQYF. CDR3 nucleotide sequence: TGTGCCAGCAGTTGGGACAGGGATGGTGAGACCCAGTACTTC.

The chain has TRBV6-5 and TRBJ2-1, with D maybe TRBD1 (5 bases). The germline V and J ends were trimmed by 5 bases and 2 bases, with 13 bases remaining between them. This CDR3 spans 15 amino acids. Looked up from germline, CDR1 is MNHEY and CDR2 is SVGAGI. As DNA, the CDR3 is TGTGCCAGCAGTCGTTCGAAGGGGCCCTACAATGAGCAGTTCTTC. Its translation is CASSRSKGPYNEQFF.

This clone was observed a handful of times. The rearrangement uses TRBV7-9 and TRBJ2-7; maybe TRBD1 (5 bases). Germline V gives CDR1 SEHNR, CDR2 FQNEAQ (reference sequence). CDR3 length: 13 residues. The V and J ends lost 5 bases and 3 bases respectively, with 11 bases between them. CDR3 loop: CASSTLDSYEQYF. The CDR3 nucleotides read TGTGCCAGCAGCACCTTAGACAGCTACGAGCAGTACTTC.

This chain connects TRBV4-2 to TRBJ2-3; 7 bases are shared with TRBD1. The CDR3 extends over 17 amino acids. J gave up 2 bases and V 4 bases, and 12 bases lay outside the gene matches. The germline V gene encodes CDR1 LGHNA and CDR2 YNFKEQ. The CDR3 loop reads CASSRQQDRRVTDTQYF. CDR3 nucleotide sequence: TGTGCCAGCAGCCGTCAACAGGACAGGCGGGTCACAGATACGCAGTATTTT.

The chain has TRBV5-1 and TRBJ2-1; TRBD1 aligns across 8 bases. Trimming removed 6 bases from V and 5 bases from J; junction bases left unmatched: 7. This CDR3 contains 14 residues. CDR1 and CDR2 (germline): SGHRS, YFSETQ. CDR3 amino acids: CASTLGQEHNEQFF. The CDR3 bases are TGCGCCAGCACATTGGGACAGGAGCACAATGAGCAGTTCTTC.

This chain uses TRBV27 with TRBJ1-5; D is possibly TRBD1 (6 bases). From germline, CDR1 is MNHEY and CDR2 SMNVEV (reference sequence). Deletions cut 3 bases from V and 7 bases from J, with 13 bases between. This CDR3 is built from 14 residues. CDR3 nucleotides: TGTGCCAGCAGTTTTTTGGGGGCTGGACAGCCCCAGCATTTT. Protein: CASSFLGAGQPQHF.

This chain links TRBV19 with TRBJ1-4; 8 bases are shared with TRBD1. V shed 6 bases, J shed 4 bases, and the junction held 10 bases outside the gene matches. The CDR3 consists of 16 residues. CDR1 and CDR2 (germline): LNHDA, SQIVND (reference sequence). This chain's CDR3 is CASRVTGGVFNEKLFF. DNA for the CDR3: TGTGCCAGTAGGGTCACAGGGGGGGTTTTTAATGAAAAACTGTTTTTT.

The sample holds a few counts of this clone. The chain joins TRBV2 to TRBJ2-2; 14 bases are shared with TRBD2. Per germline, CDR1 SNHLY and CDR2 FYNNEI. The CDR3 spans 18 residues. The trim removed 6 bases at V and 0 bases at J, leaving 6 bases unmatched. CDR3 in amino acids: CASSGLAGGRANTGELFF. The CDR3 region has the DNA TGTGCCAGCAGCGGACTAGCGGGGGGACGCGCGAACACCGGGGAGCTGTTTTTT.

As concerns this clone: A read error may account for a junction end that differs from germline. The chain uses TRBV7-9 and TRBJ1-1; TRBD1 matches at 8 bases. There are 16 residues in the CDR3. CDR1 is SEHNR, CDR2 FQNEAQ, per germline (reference sequence). CDR3 sequence (DNA): TGTTCCAGCAGCTTAAACCCAGGGGGCGCGGGAACTGAAGCTTTCTTT. Its translation: CSSSLNPGGAGTEAFF.

The chain links TRBV7-3 to TRBJ2-1; perhaps TRBD1 as D (5 bases). The CDR3 has 13 amino acids. V was cut by 5 bases and J by 8 bases, with 13 bases left in between. Per germline, CDR1 SGHTA and CDR2 FQGTGA. DNA of the CDR3: TGTGCCAGCAGCCGCATGCTAGGGGATGAGCAGTTCTTC. Translating gives CASSRMLGDEQFF.

The sample holds one count of this clone. The genes are TRBV18 and TRBJ1-1; 8 nucleotides agree with TRBD1. Germline V CDR1 and CDR2: KGHSH, LQKENI. This CDR3 is built from 16 residues. Unmatched junction bases numbered 12, after V lost 2 bases and J lost 7 bases. The CDR3 here is CASSPVIGQGQVEAFF. The CDR3 DNA reads as TGTGCCAGCTCACCAGTAATCGGACAGGGACAGGTTGAAGCTTTCTTT.

The chain employs TRBV18 and TRBJ2-3; TRBD1 matches at 8 bases. V trimming: 2 bases; J trimming: 1 base; junction bases outside the gene matches: 5. CDR1 and CDR2 (germline): KGHSH, LQKENI. The CDR3 loop spans 16 amino acids. CDR3: CASSPALGQGTDTQYF. The CDR3 DNA follows: TGTGCCAGCTCACCAGCACTGGGACAGGGCACAGATACGCAGTATTTT.